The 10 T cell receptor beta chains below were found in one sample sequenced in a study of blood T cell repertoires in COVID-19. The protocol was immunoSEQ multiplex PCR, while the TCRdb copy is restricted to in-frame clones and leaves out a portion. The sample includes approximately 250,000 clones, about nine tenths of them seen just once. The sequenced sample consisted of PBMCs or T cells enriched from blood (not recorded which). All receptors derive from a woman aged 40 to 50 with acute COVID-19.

CDR3 in amino acids: CASSSGGYSNQPQHF. The CDR3, as DNA: TGTGCCAGCAGTTCTGGGGGGTATAGCAATCAGCCCCAGCATTTT. This sequence joins TRBV28 and TRBJ1-5; D perhaps matches TRBD1 (5 bases). CDR3 length: 15 amino acids. Germline values: CDR1 MDHEN, CDR2 SYDVKM. The ends were cut back, 4 bases at V and 0 bases at J, with 10 bases in the middle.

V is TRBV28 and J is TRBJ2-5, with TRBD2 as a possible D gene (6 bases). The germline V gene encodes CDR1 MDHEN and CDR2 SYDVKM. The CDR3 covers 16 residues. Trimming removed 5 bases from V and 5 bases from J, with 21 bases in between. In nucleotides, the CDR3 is TGTGCCAGCAGTGCGTTTAGCGCCGGGACTTTGGAGACCCAGTACTTC. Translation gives CASSAFSAGTLETQYF. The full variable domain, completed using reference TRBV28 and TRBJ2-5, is DVKVTQSSRYLVKRTGEKVFLECVQDMDHENMFWYRQDPGLGLRLIYFSYDVKMKEKGDIPEGYSVSREKKERFSLILESASTNQTSMYLCASSAFSAGTLETQYFGPGTRLLVL.

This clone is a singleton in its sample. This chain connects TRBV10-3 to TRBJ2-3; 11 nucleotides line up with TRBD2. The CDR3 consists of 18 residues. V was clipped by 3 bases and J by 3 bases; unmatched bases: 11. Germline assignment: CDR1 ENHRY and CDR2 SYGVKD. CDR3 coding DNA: TGTGCCATCAGTGATTTTGTAGGGACTAGCGGATCGACAGATACGCAGTATTTT. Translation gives CAISDFVGTSGSTDTQYF.

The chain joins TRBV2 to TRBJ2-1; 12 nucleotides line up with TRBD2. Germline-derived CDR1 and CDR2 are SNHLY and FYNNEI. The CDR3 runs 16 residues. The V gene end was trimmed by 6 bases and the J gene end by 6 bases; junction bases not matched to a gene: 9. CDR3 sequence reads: CASRQTSGSVSNEQFF. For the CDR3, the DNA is TGTGCCAGCAGGCAGACTAGCGGGAGTGTCTCCAATGAGCAGTTCTTC.

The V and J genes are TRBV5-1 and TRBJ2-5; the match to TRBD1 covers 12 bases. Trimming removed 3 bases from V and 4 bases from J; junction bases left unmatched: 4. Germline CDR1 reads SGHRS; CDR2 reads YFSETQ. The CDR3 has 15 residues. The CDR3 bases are TGCGCCAGCAGCTGGGGGACAGGGGGCGCAGAGACCCAGTACTTC. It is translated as CASSWGTGGAETQYF.

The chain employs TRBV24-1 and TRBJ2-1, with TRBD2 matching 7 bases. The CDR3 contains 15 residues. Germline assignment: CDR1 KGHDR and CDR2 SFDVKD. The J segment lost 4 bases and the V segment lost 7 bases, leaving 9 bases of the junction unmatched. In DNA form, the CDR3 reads TGTGCCACCAGCAAAACTAGCGATACGTACAATGAGCAGTTCTTC. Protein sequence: CATSKTSDTYNEQFF.

The chain's CDR3 is CASSPPGDYGYTF. Here the CDR3 DNA reads TGTGCCAGCAGTCCCCCAGGTGATTATGGCTACACCTTC. V is TRBV6-5 and J is TRBJ1-2; D ambiguous. V was clipped by 5 bases and J by 5 bases, with 12 bases between them. The CDR3 length is 13 residues. Germline CDR1 reads MNHEY; CDR2 reads SVGAGI.

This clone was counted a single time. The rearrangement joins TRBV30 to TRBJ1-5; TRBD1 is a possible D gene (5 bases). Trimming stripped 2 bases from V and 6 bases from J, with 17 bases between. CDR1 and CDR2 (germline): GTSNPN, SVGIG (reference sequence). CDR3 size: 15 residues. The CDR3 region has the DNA TGTGCCTGGAGTCCGCAGCAGGGTTTACGTCAGCCCCAGCATTTT. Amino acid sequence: CAWSPQQGLRQPQHF. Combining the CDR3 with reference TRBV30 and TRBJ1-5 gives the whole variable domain SQTIHQWPATLVQPVGSPLSLECTVEGTSNPNLYWYRQAAGRGLQLLFYSVGIGQISSEVPQNLSASRPQDRQFILSSKKLLLSDSGFYLCAWSPQQGLRQPQHFGDGTRLSIL.

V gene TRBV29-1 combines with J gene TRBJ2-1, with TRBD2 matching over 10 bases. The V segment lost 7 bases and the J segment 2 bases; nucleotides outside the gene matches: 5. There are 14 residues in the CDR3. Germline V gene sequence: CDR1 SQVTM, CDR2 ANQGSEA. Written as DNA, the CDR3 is TGCAGCGCCAGAGCGGGAGGGCCCTACAATGAGCAGTTCTTC. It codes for CSARAGGPYNEQFF.

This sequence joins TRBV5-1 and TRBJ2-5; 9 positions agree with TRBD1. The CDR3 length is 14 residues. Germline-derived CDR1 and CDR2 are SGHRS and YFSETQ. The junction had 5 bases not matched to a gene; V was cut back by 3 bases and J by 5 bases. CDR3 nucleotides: TGCGCCAGCAGCTCGGGACAGGGACACGAGACCCAGTACTTC. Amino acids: CASSSGQGHETQYF.